This T cell receptor (beta chain) was observed in a study of OX40 agonist ivuxolimab in advanced cancers. Study background: In three patients, partial responses were observed, one with hepatocellular carcinoma and two with cutaneous melanoma.

Details on this clone: No antigen is known for it.

Assay: immunoSEQ multiplex PCR; the TCRdb copy retains only in-frame clones and omits some. Among tens of thousands of clones listed, roughly nine tenths were seen once. Germline CDR1 reads SEHNR; CDR2 reads FQNEAQ (reference sequence). This CDR3 contains 13 residues. Trimming left V 2 bases short and J 3 bases short, with 8 bases between. Study outcomes and limitations: Some nonresponders also had low normalized T-cell clonal expansion. Expanded clones were, on average, more numerous among CD8+ T cells than CD4+. Antigen targets of the expanded peripheral T cells went undetermined.

Sample: CD4+ or CD8+ T cells sorted from blood, taken in a trial of the OX40 agonist ivuxolimab. This TCR came from an adult with an advanced solid tumor such as melanoma, head and neck, liver or kidney cancer. The chain employs TRBV7-9 and TRBJ2-7, with no clear D. The CDR3 protein is CASSLSPFYEQYF. DNA of the CDR3: TGTGCCAGCAGCTTAAGTCCCTTCTACGAGCAGTACTTC.